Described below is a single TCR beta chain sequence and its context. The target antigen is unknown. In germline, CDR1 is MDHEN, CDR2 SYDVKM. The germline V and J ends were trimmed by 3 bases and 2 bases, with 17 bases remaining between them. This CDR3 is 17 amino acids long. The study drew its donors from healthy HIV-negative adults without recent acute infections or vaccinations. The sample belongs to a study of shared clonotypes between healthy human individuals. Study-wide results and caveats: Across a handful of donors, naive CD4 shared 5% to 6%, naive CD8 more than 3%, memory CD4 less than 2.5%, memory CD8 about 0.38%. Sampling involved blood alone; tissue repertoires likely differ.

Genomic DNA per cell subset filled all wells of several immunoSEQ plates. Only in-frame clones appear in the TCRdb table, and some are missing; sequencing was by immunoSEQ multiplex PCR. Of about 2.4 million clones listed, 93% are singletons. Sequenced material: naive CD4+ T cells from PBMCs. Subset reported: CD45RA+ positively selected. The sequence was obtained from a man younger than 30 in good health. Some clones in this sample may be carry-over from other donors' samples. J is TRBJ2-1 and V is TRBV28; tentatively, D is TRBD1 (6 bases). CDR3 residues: CASSFGTLRGAYNEQFF. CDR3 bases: TGTGCCAGCAGTTTTGGGACGCTCAGGGGAGCCTACAATGAGCAGTTCTTC.